Given below is one TCR beta chain in context. The sample is drawn from a study of blood T cell repertoires in COVID-19. The wider study: Spain, Italy and the United States supplied samples that represented acute and convalescent COVID-19. PBMCs, B-cell-depleted T cells, or T cells provided the cDNA or gDNA that made up the material.

CDR1 is MNHNS, CDR2 SASEGT, per germline. The V and J ends lost 3 bases and 2 bases, in that order; junction bases with no gene match: 4. CDR3 length equals 16 residues. As processed by the authors: Quantification of nucleated cells was approximated via reference gene primer amplification. Assay used: immunoSEQ multiplex PCR; TCRdb lists only in-frame clones, some missing. The V and J calls and clone size were taken over from that table, and D and trimming were inferred from the DNA. The table shows 150,000 to 200,000 clones, with 80% to 90% occurring only once. The sequence came from a man younger than 35 who had recovered from COVID-19. The sequencing sample was made of peripheral blood. The chain joins TRBV6-1 to TRBJ1-3, with 10 bases aligning to TRBD1. CDR3 residues: CASSDSTGGTGNTIYF. The CDR3, as DNA: TGTGCCAGCAGTGATTCGACAGGGGGCACTGGAAACACCATATATTTT.